The 2 T cell receptor beta chains given below trace back to one sample, sequenced in a study of blood T cell repertoires in COVID-19 (dated by TCRdb to about 2020). The method behind the library was the immunoSEQ multiplex PCR assay. What TCRdb holds here is the immuneACCESS table cut down to in-frame rearrangements. Part of the clones is not present; checked against another copy, under half of the missing clones reflect an unresolved V gene, and the others are unexplained. The sample table records about 200,000 clones; roughly 90% of these occur just once. The ten largest clones represent roughly 4.9% of the sample. Material: PBMCs or T cells enriched from blood (not recorded which). These receptor sequences come from a woman in her thirties who had been exposed to COVID-19.

The rearrangement uses TRBV25-1 and TRBJ1-4; D is undetermined. The V end lost 3 bases, the J end lost 7 bases, and 9 bases lay between the germline ends. Germline V CDR1 and CDR2: MGHDK, SYGVNS. CDR3 length equals 13 residues. CDR3 amino acids: CASSEVVSEKLFF. As DNA, the CDR3 is TGTGCCAGCAGTGAGGTCGTCAGTGAAAAACTGTTTTTT. The full variable domain, its missing parts supplied by reference TRBV25-1 and TRBJ1-4, is EADIYQTPRYLVIGTGKKITLECSQTMGHDKMYWYQQDPGMELHLIHYSYGVNSTEKGDLSSESTVSRIRTEHFPLTLESARPSHTSQYLCASSEVVSEKLFFGSGTQLSVL.

The rearrangement uses TRBV12-3 or TRBV12-4 and TRBJ1-4; D is possibly TRBD1 (6 bases). This CDR3 is 13 amino acids long. V was shortened by 7 bases and J by 4 bases, with 10 bases between the two germline ends. CDR3 nucleotides: TGTGCCAGCACCACAGGGTATAATGAAAAACTGTTTTTT. Its protein is CASTTGYNEKLFF.